This entry lists 31 T cell receptor beta chains sequenced from one sample in a study of blood T cell repertoires in COVID-19. Measured with immunoSEQ multiplex PCR; TCRdb has only the in-frame clones, and not every one. There are about 150,000 clones in the sample; 85% to 90% occur only once, and about 6.6% lies in the top ten. The specimen sequenced was PBMCs or T cells enriched from blood (not recorded which). The origin of the receptors is a woman between 45 and 65 years old who had recovered from COVID-19.

This clone has a single count. The V gene is TRBV7-3, the J gene TRBJ1-2; tentative D call: TRBD1 (5 bases). CDR3 length: 13 residues. Per germline, CDR1 SGHTA and CDR2 FQGTGA. V shed 6 bases and J shed 9 bases, with 17 bases lying between them. For the CDR3, the DNA is TGTGCCAGCAGTTCGGGCTGGGGCGCGAGCTACACCTTC. Its protein is CASSSGWGASYTF.

J is TRBJ1-4 and V is TRBV4-3; 7 bases map to TRBD1. The CDR3 loop spans 16 amino acids. Trimming removed 1 base from V and 5 bases from J; junction bases left unmatched: 7. Germline V gene lookup returns CDR1 LGHNA and CDR2 YSLEER. The CDR3 region is CASSQGGAGGNEKLFF. In nucleotides, the CDR3 is TGCGCCAGCAGCCAAGGGGGCGCAGGGGGGAATGAAAAACTGTTTTTT.

This clone was picked up one time. The rearrangement uses TRBV10-3 and TRBJ1-6, with 7 bases lining up with TRBD1. Trimming removed 2 bases from V and 1 base from J; junction bases left unmatched: 2. This CDR3 region has 16 residues. The V gene's germline CDR1 is ENHRY and CDR2 SYGVKD. The CDR3, as DNA: TGTGCCATCAGTGAGGGACAGGTGTCCTATAATTCACCCCTCCACTTT. Protein sequence: CAISEGQVSYNSPLHF.

The V and J genes are TRBV11-3 and TRBJ1-1; D gene uncertain. In germline, CDR1 is SGHNT, CDR2 YENEEA. There are 11 residues in the CDR3. V was pared by 0 bases and J by 11 bases, with 7 bases between. The CDR3 loop reads CASSLDKAAFF. Here the CDR3 DNA reads TGTGCCAGCAGCTTAGATAAAGCGGCTTTCTTT.

The rearrangement links TRBV7-2 to TRBJ1-4; D is possibly TRBD1 (5 bases). The CDR3 runs 15 residues. The germline V and J ends were trimmed by 6 bases and 10 bases, with 21 bases remaining between them. The germline CDR1 and CDR2 sequences are SGHTA and FQGNSA. In DNA, the CDR3 is TGTGCCAGCAGTTCCACACTGACAGCGGGCGGAAAACTGTTTTTT. This encodes CASSSTLTAGGKLFF.

This chain joins TRBV30 and TRBJ1-2; 7 nucleotides agree with TRBD1. Germline lookup yields CDR1 GTSNPN and CDR2 SVGIG (reference sequence). The ends lost 7 bases at V and 2 bases at J; junction bases unmatched: 13. CDR3 length equals 15 residues. The CDR3 sequence is CALPDRSRRNYGYTF. The CDR3 DNA reads TGTGCCTTACCGGACAGGTCCCGACGAAACTATGGCTACACCTTC.

V is TRBV7-2 and J is TRBJ2-3; 7 bases match TRBD2. The CDR3 length is 15 residues. Looked up from germline, CDR1 is SGHTA and CDR2 is FQGNSA. The V and J ends lost 2 bases and 4 bases, in that order; junction bases with no gene match: 6. CDR3 residues: CASSLRGGGSDTQYF. The CDR3 DNA reads as TGTGCCAGCAGCTTAAGGGGCGGGGGTTCAGATACGCAGTATTTT.

The chain couples TRBV6-5 to TRBJ1-6; 7 bases line up with TRBD1. Trimming cost V 0 bases and J 7 bases; bases outside gene matches: 6. CDR1 and CDR2 (germline): MNHEY, SVGAGI. This CDR3 comprises 16 residues. The CDR3: CASSYSGQYVNSPLHF. The CDR3 bases are TGTGCCAGCAGTTACTCGGGACAGTATGTGAATTCACCCCTCCACTTT.

J is TRBJ2-7 and V is TRBV5-4; TRBD2 aligns across 9 bases. V was pared by 2 bases and J by 7 bases, with 7 bases of the junction left unmatched. This CDR3 contains 14 residues. Germline values: CDR1 SGHNT, CDR2 YYREEE (reference sequence). CDR3 nucleotides: TGTGCCAGCAGCTTCGCGCGGGGGGGTGGTGAGCAGTACTTC. Translating it yields CASSFARGGGEQYF.

The genes are TRBV30 and TRBJ2-2, with TRBD1 identical over 8 bases. The CDR3 runs 16 residues. CDR1 and CDR2 from the germline V gene are GTSNPN and SVGIG (reference sequence). Losses at the gene ends were 1 base for V and 6 bases for J; bases not matched to a gene: 10. CDR3 bases: TGTGCCTGGAGTGCCCTTCCCCAGGGGGCTGCCGGGGAGCTGTTTTTT. Protein sequence: CAWSALPQGAAGELFF.

The DNA of the CDR3 is TGTGCCAGCAGCTTAGTGGATACGGGAAGGTCTGAAGCTTTCTTT. It yields the protein CASSLVDTGRSEAFF. The J gene is TRBJ1-1, the V gene TRBV7-2; D is unresolved. CDR3 length: 15 residues. Deletions cut 1 base from V and 6 bases from J, with 15 bases between. Germline CDR1 SGHTA, CDR2 FQGNSA.

This clone showed up just a few times. One end of the junction fails to match germline, which may point to a read error. This rearrangement joins TRBV19 to TRBJ2-1; D is perhaps TRBD1 (5 bases). Germline V gives CDR1 LNHDA, CDR2 SQIVND (reference sequence). CDR3 length: 14 residues. The CDR3 nucleotides are TGTGCCAGTAGTATACAGGGCCCCCTTTTGGAGCCGTTCTTC. Translated, it gives CASSIQGPLLEPFF. The complete variable domain, with remaining parts taken from reference TRBV19 and TRBJ2-1, reads DGGITQSPKYLFRKEGQNVTLSCEQNLNHDAMYWYRQDPGQGLRLIYYSQIVNDFQKGDIAEGYSVSREKKESFPLTVTSAQKNPTAFYLCASSIQGPLLEPFFGPGTRLTVL.

This chain links TRBV27 with TRBJ2-1; no definite D call. CDR3 length equals 11 residues. Germline loops: CDR1 MNHEY, CDR2 SMNVEV (reference sequence). The V gene lost 5 bases and the J gene lost 4 bases, with 3 bases spanning the gap. The CDR3 here is CASSQYNEQFF. CDR3 sequence (DNA): TGTGCCAGCAGTCAATACAATGAGCAGTTCTTC.

V usage is TRBV7-2 and J usage is TRBJ2-5; D gene unclear. Germline assignment: CDR1 SGHTA and CDR2 FQGNSA. The germline V and J ends were trimmed by 0 bases and 4 bases, with 12 bases remaining between them. The CDR3 runs 15 residues. As DNA, the CDR3 is TGTGCCAGCAGCTTAGCTGCGGAGTCTCGAGAGACCCAGTACTTC. It encodes CASSLAAESRETQYF. Using reference TRBV7-2 and TRBJ2-5 for the parts outside the CDR3, the full variable domain is GAGVSQSPSNKVTEKGKDVELRCDPISGHTALYWYRQSLGQGLEFLIYFQGNSAPDKSGLPSDRFSAERTGGSVSTLTIQRTQQEDSAVYLCASSLAAESRETQYFGPGTRLLVL.

The CDR3 loop is CATSRQGGYGYTF. CDR3 DNA sequence: TGTGCCACCAGCCGACAGGGCGGCTATGGCTACACCTTC. The rearrangement uses TRBV15 and TRBJ1-2, with 7 positions matching TRBD1. The CDR3 loop spans 13 amino acids. With 5 bases clipped from V and 4 bases from J, the junction kept 4 bases outside the gene matches. The germline V gene has CDR1 LNHNV and CDR2 YYDKDF (reference sequence).

This rearrangement joins TRBV4-3 to TRBJ1-2; 10 nucleotides line up with TRBD1. Germline V gives CDR1 LGHNA, CDR2 YSLEER. The CDR3 consists of 15 residues. The V gene end was trimmed by 6 bases and the J gene end by 1 base; junction bases not matched to a gene: 5. The CDR3 loop reads CASRPGTGVNYGYTF. CDR3 bases: TGCGCCAGCAGACCTGGGACAGGGGTTAACTATGGCTACACCTTC.

The rearrangement joins TRBV30 to TRBJ2-6, with D unclear. Germline V gene data show CDR1 as GTSNPN and CDR2 as SVGIG (reference sequence). This CDR3 comprises 13 residues. V was cut by 0 bases and J by 4 bases, with 4 bases left in between. DNA for the CDR3: TGTGCCTGGAGTGTTGGCGGGGCCAACGTCCTGACTTTC. Its protein product is CAWSVGGANVLTF.

This rearrangement joins TRBV3-1 (or the pseudogene TRBV3-2) to TRBJ2-2, with 8 bases aligning to TRBD2. Germline V gene sequence: CDR1 LGHDT, CDR2 YNNKEL (reference sequence). This CDR3 spans 17 amino acids. V trimming: 4 bases; J trimming: 5 bases; junction bases outside the gene matches: 12. In nucleotides, the CDR3 is TGTGCCAGCAGCCGGAGGACTAGCCCAGTAGGGACCGGGGAGCTGTTTTTT. Protein sequence: CASSRRTSPVGTGELFF.

This chain connects TRBV7-9 to TRBJ1-2; 7 bases are shared with TRBD1. Germline V CDR1 and CDR2: SEHNR, FQNEAQ (reference sequence). The CDR3 runs 15 residues. The V and J ends lost 8 bases and 2 bases, in that order; junction bases with no gene match: 11. The CDR3 loop reads CASGKTTGANYGYTF. The CDR3 DNA is TGTGCCAGCGGAAAGACCACAGGGGCAAACTATGGCTACACCTTC.

The chain employs TRBV7-2 and TRBJ2-2; TRBD2 agrees at 11 bases. Trimming removed 5 bases from V and 3 bases from J; junction bases left unmatched: 8. Germline V gives CDR1 SGHTA, CDR2 FQGNSA. The CDR3 contains 17 residues. DNA of the CDR3: TGTGCCAGCAGCCGGAGTAGCGGGGGGGCTTACACCGGGGAGCTGTTTTTT. Amino acid sequence: CASSRSSGGAYTGELFF.

The chain joins TRBV7-2 to TRBJ2-5, with D possibly matching TRBD1 (5 bases). CDR1 SGHTA and CDR2 FQGNSA come from the germline V gene. The CDR3 has 14 amino acids. Trimming left V 5 bases short and J 1 base short, with 11 bases between. The CDR3 bases are TGTGCCAGCAGCCCAGGCAGGGTCCAAGAGACCCAGTACTTC. It encodes CASSPGRVQETQYF. The entire variable domain, with the rest obtained from reference TRBV7-2 and TRBJ2-5, is as follows: GAGVSQSPSNKVTEKGKDVELRCDPISGHTALYWYRQSLGQGLEFLIYFQGNSAPDKSGLPSDRFSAERTGGSVSTLTIQRTQQEDSAVYLCASSPGRVQETQYFGPGTRLLVL.

The genes are TRBV5-1 and TRBJ1-3; possible D gene TRBD1, 6 bases. The germline CDR1 and CDR2 sequences are SGHRS and YFSETQ. The CDR3 consists of 15 residues. V was pared by 4 bases and J by 2 bases, with 13 bases between. The CDR3 DNA is TGCGCCAGCAGCCCGAATACAGGGACTGGAAACACCATATATTTT. As protein: CASSPNTGTGNTIYF.

The chain links TRBV7-6 to TRBJ2-7, with TRBD2 identical over 8 bases. The junction had 12 bases not matched to a gene; V was cut back by 6 bases and J by 5 bases. The germline V gene has CDR1 SGHVS and CDR2 FNYEAQ. The CDR3 is 15 residues long. This CDR3 reads CASSISAGGGNEQYF. CDR3 coding DNA: TGTGCCAGCAGTATATCTGCGGGGGGAGGTAACGAGCAGTACTTC.

The gene calls are TRBV4-1 and TRBJ2-1, with a tentative D call TRBD1 (5 bases). Trimming took 4 bases from V and 3 from J, leaving 16 bases between them. The V gene's germline CDR1 is MGHRA and CDR2 YSYEKL. The CDR3 totals 16 residues. CDR3 in amino acids: CASSRLGVKIYNEQFF. As DNA, the CDR3 is TGCGCCAGCAGCCGATTAGGGGTAAAGATCTACAATGAGCAGTTCTTC.

The CDR3, as DNA: TGTGCCAGCTCACCGACAGGGAGCTCCTACGAGCAGTACTTC. The encoded protein is CASSPTGSSYEQYF. The J gene is TRBJ2-7, the V gene TRBV18, with TRBD1 identical over 7 bases. The germline V gene has CDR1 KGHSH and CDR2 LQKENI. V lost 3 bases, J lost 0 bases, and 2 bases stayed unmatched. This CDR3 comprises 14 residues.

This CDR3 is CASSLRTGGNEKLFF. In nucleotides, the CDR3 is TGCGCCAGCAGCCTACGGACAGGGGGTAATGAAAAACTGTTTTTT. The chain joins TRBV5-1 to TRBJ1-4; 10 positions match TRBD1. This CDR3 has 15 amino acids. V shed 4 bases and J 4 bases; nucleotides not matched to a gene: 4. Germline CDR1 reads SGHRS; CDR2 reads YFSETQ.

The chain has TRBV9 and TRBJ2-3; TRBD2 is a possible D gene (5 bases). CDR1 and CDR2 from the germline V gene are SGDLS and YYNGEE. The CDR3 length is 17 residues. The V end was cut by 0 bases, the J end by 5 bases, with 19 bases between. CDR3 DNA sequence: TGTGCCAGCAGCGTAGTGGCAATCTCTGCCGCGGGAGATACGCAGTATTTT. Residues: CASSVVAISAAGDTQYF. Based on the CDR3 plus reference TRBV9 and TRBJ2-3, the full variable domain is DSGVTQTPKHLITATGQRVTLRCSPRSGDLSVYWYQQSLDQGLQFLIQYYNGEERAKGNILERFSAQQFPDLHSELNLSSLELGDSALYFCASSVVAISAAGDTQYFGPGTRLTVL.

The rearrangement joins TRBV14 to TRBJ1-4; TRBD1 is a possible D gene (6 bases). Germline values: CDR1 SGHDN, CDR2 FVKESK. The CDR3 is 16 amino acids. Trimming left V 2 bases short and J 3 bases short, with 13 bases between. CDR3 region: CASSQLNQGPNEKLFF. DNA of the CDR3: TGTGCCAGCAGCCAACTTAACCAGGGGCCTAATGAAAAACTGTTTTTT.

The chain recombines TRBV7-9 with TRBJ2-2; 8 bases align to TRBD1. The germline CDR1 and CDR2 sequences are SEHNR and FQNEAQ (reference sequence). The CDR3 length is 19 residues. V shed 2 bases and J 2 bases; nucleotides not matched to a gene: 13. Here the CDR3 reads CASSLIQGVTPINTGELFF. The CDR3 DNA sequence: TGTGCCAGCAGCTTAATACAGGGGGTAACTCCTATTAACACCGGGGAGCTGTTTTTT.

The chain joins TRBV6-5 to TRBJ1-2, with a weak D call TRBD1 (6 bases). CDR1 MNHEY and CDR2 SVGAGI come from the germline V gene. The V end lost 2 bases, the J end lost 2 bases, and 6 bases lay between the germline ends. This CDR3 is 13 amino acids long. This CDR3 reads CASSYTGNYGYTF. CDR3 in DNA: TGTGCCAGCAGTTACACAGGGAACTATGGCTACACCTTC.

The V gene is TRBV12-3 or TRBV12-4, the J gene TRBJ2-1, with D possibly TRBD1 on 5 matching bases. This CDR3 has 12 residues. Trimming shortened V by 4 bases and J by 7 bases, and 8 bases separated the two germline ends. CDR3 DNA: TGTGCCAGCAGTTCAAGACAGAATGAGCAGTTCTTC. This gives the protein CASSSRQNEQFF.